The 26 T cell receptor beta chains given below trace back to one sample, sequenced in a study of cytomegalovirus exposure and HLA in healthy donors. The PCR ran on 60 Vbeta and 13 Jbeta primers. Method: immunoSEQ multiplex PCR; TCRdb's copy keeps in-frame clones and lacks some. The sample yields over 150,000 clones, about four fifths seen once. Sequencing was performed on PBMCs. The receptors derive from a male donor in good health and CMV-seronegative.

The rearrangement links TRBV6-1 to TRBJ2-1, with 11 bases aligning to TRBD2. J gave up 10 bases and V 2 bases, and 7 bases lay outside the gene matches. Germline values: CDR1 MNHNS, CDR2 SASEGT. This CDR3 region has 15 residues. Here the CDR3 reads CASSEPGLAVGEQFF. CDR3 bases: TGTGCCAGCAGTGAACCGGGACTAGCGGTGGGGGAGCAGTTCTTC.

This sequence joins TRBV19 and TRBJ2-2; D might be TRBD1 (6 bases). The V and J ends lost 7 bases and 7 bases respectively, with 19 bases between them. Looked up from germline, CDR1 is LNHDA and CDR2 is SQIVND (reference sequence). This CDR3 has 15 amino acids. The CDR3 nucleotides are TGTGCCAGTATGATGGGGGCCGGCCTGAACGGGGAGCTGTTTTTT. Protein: CASMMGAGLNGELFF.

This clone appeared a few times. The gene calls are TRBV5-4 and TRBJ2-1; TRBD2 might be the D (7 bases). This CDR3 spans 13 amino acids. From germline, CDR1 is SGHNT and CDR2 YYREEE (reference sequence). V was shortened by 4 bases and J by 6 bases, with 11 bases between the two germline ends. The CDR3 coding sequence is TGTGCCAGCAGCGGGGGGGGCCCCAATGAGCAGTTCTTC. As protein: CASSGGGPNEQFF.

The CDR3 DNA follows: TGTGCCAGCAGCTATGGAGCTCCTAACTATGGCTACACCTTC. It encodes CASSYGAPNYGYTF. V usage is TRBV9 and J usage is TRBJ1-2; D is ambiguous. The germline gives CDR1 SGDLS, CDR2 YYNGEE. Trimming stripped 4 bases from V and 0 bases from J, with 10 bases between. CDR3 length: 14 amino acids. The full variable domain, completed using reference TRBV9 and TRBJ1-2, is DSGVTQTPKHLITATGQRVTLRCSPRSGDLSVYWYQQSLDQGLQFLIQYYNGEERAKGNILERFSAQQFPDLHSELNLSSLELGDSALYFCASSYGAPNYGYTFGSGTRLTVV.

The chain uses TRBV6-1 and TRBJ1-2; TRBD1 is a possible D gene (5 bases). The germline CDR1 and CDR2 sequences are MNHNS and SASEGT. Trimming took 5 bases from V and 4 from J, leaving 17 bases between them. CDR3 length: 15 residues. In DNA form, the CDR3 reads TGTGCCAGCAGTTTCGACAGAGACCCTAGCTATGGCTACACCTTC. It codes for CASSFDRDPSYGYTF.

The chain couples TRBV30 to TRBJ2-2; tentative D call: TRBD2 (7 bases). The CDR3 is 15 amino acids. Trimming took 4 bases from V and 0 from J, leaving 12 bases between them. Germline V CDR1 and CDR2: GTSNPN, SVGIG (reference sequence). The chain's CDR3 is CAWIGGTPNTGELFF. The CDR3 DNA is TGTGCCTGGATCGGGGGGACACCGAACACCGGGGAGCTGTTTTTT. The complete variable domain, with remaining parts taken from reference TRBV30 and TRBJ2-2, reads SQTIHQWPATLVQPVGSPLSLECTVEGTSNPNLYWYRQAAGRGLQLLFYSVGIGQISSEVPQNLSASRPQDRQFILSSKKLLLSDSGFYLCAWIGGTPNTGELFFGEGSRLTVL.

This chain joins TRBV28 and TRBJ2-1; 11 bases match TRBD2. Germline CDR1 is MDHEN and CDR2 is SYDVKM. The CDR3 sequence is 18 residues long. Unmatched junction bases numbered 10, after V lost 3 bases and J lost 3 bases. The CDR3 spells CASSFSLLAGDFYNEQFF. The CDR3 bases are TGTGCCAGCAGTTTTTCCTTACTAGCGGGGGATTTCTACAATGAGCAGTTCTTC. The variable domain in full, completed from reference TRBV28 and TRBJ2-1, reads DVKVTQSSRYLVKRTGEKVFLECVQDMDHENMFWYRQDPGLGLRLIYFSYDVKMKEKGDIPEGYSVSREKKERFSLILESASTNQTSMYLCASSFSLLAGDFYNEQFFGPGTRLTVL.

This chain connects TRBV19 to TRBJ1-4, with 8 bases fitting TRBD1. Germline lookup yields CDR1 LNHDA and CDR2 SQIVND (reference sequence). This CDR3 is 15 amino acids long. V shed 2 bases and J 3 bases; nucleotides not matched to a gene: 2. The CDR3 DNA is TGTGCCAGTAGTATAACAGGGGGACCTAATGAAAAACTGTTTTTT. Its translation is CASSITGGPNEKLFF.

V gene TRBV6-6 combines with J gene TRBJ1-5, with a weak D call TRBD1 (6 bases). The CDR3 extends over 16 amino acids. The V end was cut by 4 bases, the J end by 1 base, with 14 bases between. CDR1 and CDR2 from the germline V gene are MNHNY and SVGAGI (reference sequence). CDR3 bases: TGTGCCAGCAGTTCCCAACAGGGATTAAGCAATCAGCCCCAGCATTTT. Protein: CASSSQQGLSNQPQHF.

The CDR3 here is CASSLIWGQGVGEQYF. The CDR3 nucleotides are TGCGCCAGCAGCTTGATCTGGGGACAGGGAGTGGGGGAGCAGTACTTC. This chain joins TRBV5-1 and TRBJ2-7; TRBD1 matches at 9 bases. The CDR3 length is 16 residues. Germline assignment: CDR1 SGHRS and CDR2 YFSETQ. V was pared by 1 base and J by 7 bases, with 12 bases of the junction left unmatched.

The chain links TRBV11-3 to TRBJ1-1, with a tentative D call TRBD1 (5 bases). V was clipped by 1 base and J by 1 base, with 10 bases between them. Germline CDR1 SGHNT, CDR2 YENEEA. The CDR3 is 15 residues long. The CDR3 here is CASSLGGLPNTEAFF. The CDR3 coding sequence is TGTGCCAGCAGCTTAGGGGGACTCCCGAACACTGAAGCTTTCTTT.

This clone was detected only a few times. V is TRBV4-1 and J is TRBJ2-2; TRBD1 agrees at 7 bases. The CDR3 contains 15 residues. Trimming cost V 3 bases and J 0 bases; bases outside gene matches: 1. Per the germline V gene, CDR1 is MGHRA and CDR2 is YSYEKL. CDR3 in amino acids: CASSHGTANTGELFF. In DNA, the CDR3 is TGCGCCAGCAGCCACGGGACAGCGAACACCGGGGAGCTGTTTTTT.

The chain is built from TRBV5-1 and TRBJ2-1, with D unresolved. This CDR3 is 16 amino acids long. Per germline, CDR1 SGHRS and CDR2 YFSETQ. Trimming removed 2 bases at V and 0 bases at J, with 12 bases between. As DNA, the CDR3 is TGCGCCAGCAGCTTCGTTCCAGAGGACTCCTACAATGAGCAGTTCTTC. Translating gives CASSFVPEDSYNEQFF.

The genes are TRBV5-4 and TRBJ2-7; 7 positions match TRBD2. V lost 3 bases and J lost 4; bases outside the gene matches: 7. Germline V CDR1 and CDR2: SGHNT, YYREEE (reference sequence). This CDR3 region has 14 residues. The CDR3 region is CASSSGGAAYEQYF. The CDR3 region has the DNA TGTGCCAGCAGCTCGGGAGGAGCGGCGTACGAGCAGTACTTC.

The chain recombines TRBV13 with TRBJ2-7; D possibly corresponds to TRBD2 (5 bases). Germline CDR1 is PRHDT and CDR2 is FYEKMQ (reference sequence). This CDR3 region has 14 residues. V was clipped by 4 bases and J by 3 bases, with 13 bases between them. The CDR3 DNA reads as TGTGCCAGCAGCTCCGGACTGGGCATCTACGAGCAGTACTTC. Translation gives CASSSGLGIYEQYF.

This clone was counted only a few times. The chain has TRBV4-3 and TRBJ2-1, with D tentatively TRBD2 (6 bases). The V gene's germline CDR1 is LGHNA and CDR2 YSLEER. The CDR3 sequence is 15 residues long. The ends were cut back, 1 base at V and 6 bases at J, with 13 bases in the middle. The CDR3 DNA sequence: TGCGCCAGCAGCCAAGTTTCGTCGGGAGTCAATGAGCAGTTCTTC. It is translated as CASSQVSSGVNEQFF.

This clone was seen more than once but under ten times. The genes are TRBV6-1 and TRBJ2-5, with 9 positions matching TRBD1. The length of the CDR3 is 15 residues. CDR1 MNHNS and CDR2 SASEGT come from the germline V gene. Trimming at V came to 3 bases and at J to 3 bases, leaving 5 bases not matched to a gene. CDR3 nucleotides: TGTGCCAGCAGTGACTCGACAGGGGGGGAAGAGACCCAGTACTTC. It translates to CASSDSTGGEETQYF.

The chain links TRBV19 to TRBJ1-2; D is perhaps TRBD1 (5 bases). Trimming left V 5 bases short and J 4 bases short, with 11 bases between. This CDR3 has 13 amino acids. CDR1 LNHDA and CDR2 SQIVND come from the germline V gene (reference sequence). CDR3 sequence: CASSLTTAYGYTF. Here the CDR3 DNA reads TGTGCCAGTAGTTTGACGACAGCCTATGGCTACACCTTC.

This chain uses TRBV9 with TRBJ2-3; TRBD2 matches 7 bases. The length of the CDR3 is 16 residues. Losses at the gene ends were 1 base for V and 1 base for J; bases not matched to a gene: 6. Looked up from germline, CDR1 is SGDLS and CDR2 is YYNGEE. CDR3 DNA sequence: TGTGCCAGCAGCGTACGGGGGGTCTCAGGCACAGATACGCAGTATTTT. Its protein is CASSVRGVSGTDTQYF.

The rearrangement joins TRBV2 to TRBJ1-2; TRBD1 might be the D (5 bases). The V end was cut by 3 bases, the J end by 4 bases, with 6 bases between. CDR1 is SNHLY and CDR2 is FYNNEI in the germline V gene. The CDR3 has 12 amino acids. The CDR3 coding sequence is TGTGCCAGCAGTGATGACAGCTATGGCTACACCTTC. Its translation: CASSDDSYGYTF.

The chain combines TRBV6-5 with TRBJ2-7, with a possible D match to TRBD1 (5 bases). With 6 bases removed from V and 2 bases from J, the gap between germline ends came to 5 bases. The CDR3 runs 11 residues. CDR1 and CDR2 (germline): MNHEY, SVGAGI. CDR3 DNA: TGTGCCAGCAGAGGGGCCTACGAGCAGTACTTC. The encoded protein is CASRGAYEQYF.

CDR3 sequence (DNA): TGTGCCAGCAAGACAGGTGTTGAGGAAAAACTGTTTTTT. Its protein is CASKTGVEEKLFF. This chain links TRBV6-1 with TRBJ1-4; weak D call: TRBD1 (6 bases). Trimming removed 7 bases at V and 8 bases at J, with 14 bases between. The CDR3 covers 13 residues. The germline gives CDR1 MNHNS, CDR2 SASEGT.

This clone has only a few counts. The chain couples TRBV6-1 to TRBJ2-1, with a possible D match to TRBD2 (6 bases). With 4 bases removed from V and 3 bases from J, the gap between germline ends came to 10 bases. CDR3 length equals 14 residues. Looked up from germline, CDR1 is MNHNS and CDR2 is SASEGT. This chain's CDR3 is CASSARRGYNEQFF. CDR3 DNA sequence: TGTGCCAGCAGTGCACGGCGGGGCTACAATGAGCAGTTCTTC.

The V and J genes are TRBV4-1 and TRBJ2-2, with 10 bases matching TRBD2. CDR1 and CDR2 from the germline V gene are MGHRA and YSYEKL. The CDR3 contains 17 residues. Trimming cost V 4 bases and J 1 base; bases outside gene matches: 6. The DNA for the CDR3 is TGCGCCAGCAGCCCCTTTACTAGCGGGGTGAACACCGGGGAGCTGTTTTTT. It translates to CASSPFTSGVNTGELFF.

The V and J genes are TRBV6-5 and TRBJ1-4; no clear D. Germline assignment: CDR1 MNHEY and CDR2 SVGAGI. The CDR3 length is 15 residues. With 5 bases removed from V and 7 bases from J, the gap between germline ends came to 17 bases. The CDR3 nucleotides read TGTGCCAGCAGTCGCCGACTTCACGAAGGTGAAAAACTGTTTTTT. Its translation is CASSRRLHEGEKLFF.

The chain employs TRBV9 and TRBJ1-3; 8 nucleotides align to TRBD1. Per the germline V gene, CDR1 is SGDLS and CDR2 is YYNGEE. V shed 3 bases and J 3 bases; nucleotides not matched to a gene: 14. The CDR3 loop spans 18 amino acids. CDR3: CASSEATGEPFLGNTIYF. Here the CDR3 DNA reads TGTGCCAGCAGCGAGGCGACAGGGGAACCTTTTCTTGGAAACACCATATATTTT. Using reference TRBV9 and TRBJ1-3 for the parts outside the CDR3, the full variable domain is DSGVTQTPKHLITATGQRVTLRCSPRSGDLSVYWYQQSLDQGLQFLIQYYNGEERAKGNILERFSAQQFPDLHSELNLSSLELGDSALYFCASSEATGEPFLGNTIYFGEGSWLTVV.